This T cell receptor beta chain is from a study of blood T cell repertoires in COVID-19 (dated by TCRdb to the early 2020s). As for the study more broadly: Samples from collaborators originated in the United States, Italy and Spain and spanned both the acute and convalescent phases of COVID-19. The prospective study material was composed of cDNA or gDNA derived from T cells, B-cell-depleted T cells, or PBMCs. Deeply sampled blood TCRbeta repertoires from subjects exposed to, actively infected with, or recovered from COVID-19 were included in the dataset. The repertoires were made available in a free public database intended to serve as a resource for research on the immune response to SARS-CoV-2. Samples were obtained from the ongoing ImmuneRACE study (first 160 participants) and from 1,254 subjects provided by 6 global collaborators. A de-identified subject ID, COVID-19 status, age in years and sex were almost always included in the sample metadata. HLA class I and class II types, where available, came from metadata supplied by the sample provider rather than from assay-based typing. Results the study describes overall, beyond this receptor: How much clinical and demographic metadata was included differed by source and by participant, and the metadata was provided uncurated.

Comment on this clone: Its antigen is still unknown. No per-base quality is available; no much larger clone lies one base away.

Each collaborating institution followed its own protocols to collect whole blood in K2EDTA tubes. For TCRbeta analysis, collaborator samples were shipped as frozen whole blood, as isolated PBMCs, or as DNA extracted from either sample type. The germline V gene sets CDR1 to SGHTA and CDR2 to FQGNSA. Counted from cysteine to phenylalanine, this CDR3 has 14 amino acids. Only the CDR3 part of the read is kept: 42 bases, read in frame from the first base. For this chain, trimming is 4 bases at the V end and 6 bases at the J end, and the number of junction bases without a gene match is 9. TCRbeta CDR3 regions were amplified from genomic DNA by means of the immunoSEQ Assay, a bias-controlled multiplex PCR. In the original analysis: The number of nucleated cells in each sample was estimated from the amplification of reference gene primers within the assay. To quantify the absolute abundance of each unique TCRbeta CDR3 rearrangement, sequence reads were collapsed and filtered. For each sample, productive Simpson clonality was calculated by taking the square root of Simpson's diversity index across productive rearrangements. TCRdb's version of the immuneACCESS table is confined to in-frame rearrangements and falls short of the full clone set. An unresolved V gene accounts for under half of the shortfall where checked; the remainder is of unknown origin. V and J calls and clone size are those listed in that table; D and trimming were worked out from the DNA. Recorded for this sample are around 86,000 clones; over 65% of them occurred a single time. In total, the top ten clones hold 10% to 15% of the sample.

Sequenced input: peripheral blood. Here the chain combines TRBV7-2 and TRBJ2-7, and TRBD2 aligns with 7 junction nucleotides. This receptor was identified in a human donor in a cohort sampled during active COVID-19. The bases are TGTGCCAGCAGCTCCCAAGCGGGAACGCGCGAGCAGTACTTC. It translates as CASSSQAGTREQYF. The variable domain in full, with residues beyond the CDR3 obtained from the reference TRBV7-2 and TRBJ2-7 genes, is GAGVSQSPSNKVTEKGKDVELRCDPISGHTALYWYRQSLGQGLEFLIYFQGNSAPDKSGLPSDRFSAERTGGSVSTLTIQRTQQEDSAVYLCASSSQAGTREQYFGPGTRLTVT.